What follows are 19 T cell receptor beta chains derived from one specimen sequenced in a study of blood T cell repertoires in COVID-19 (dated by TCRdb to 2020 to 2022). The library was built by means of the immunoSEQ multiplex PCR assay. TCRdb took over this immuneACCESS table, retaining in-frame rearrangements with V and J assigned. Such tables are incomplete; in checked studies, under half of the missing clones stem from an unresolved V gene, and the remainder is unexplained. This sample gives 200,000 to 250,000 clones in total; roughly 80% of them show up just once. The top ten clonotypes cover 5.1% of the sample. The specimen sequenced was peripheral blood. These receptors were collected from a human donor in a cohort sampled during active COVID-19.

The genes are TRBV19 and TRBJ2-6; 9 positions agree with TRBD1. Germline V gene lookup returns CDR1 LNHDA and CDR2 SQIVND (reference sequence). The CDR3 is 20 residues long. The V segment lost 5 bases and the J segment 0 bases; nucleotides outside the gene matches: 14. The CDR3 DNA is TGTGCCAGTAGTTCCTCCGGACGGGACAGGGATGACTCTGGGGCCAACGTCCTGACTTTC. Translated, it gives CASSSSGRDRDDSGANVLTF.

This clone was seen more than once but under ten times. DNA for the CDR3: TGCGCCAGCAGCCAAGACGGGACAGGTTCCTACGAGCAGTACTTC. Protein: CASSQDGTGSYEQYF. The V gene is TRBV4-3, the J gene TRBJ2-7; 8 bases match TRBD1. The CDR3 has 15 amino acids. With 0 bases clipped from V and 1 base from J, the junction kept 2 bases outside the gene matches. CDR1 LGHNA and CDR2 YSLEER come from the germline V gene.

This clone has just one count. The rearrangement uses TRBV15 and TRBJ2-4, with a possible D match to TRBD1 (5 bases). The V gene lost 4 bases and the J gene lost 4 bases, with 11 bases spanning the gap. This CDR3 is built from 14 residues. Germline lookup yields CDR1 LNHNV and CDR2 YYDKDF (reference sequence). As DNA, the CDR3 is TGTGCCACCAGCAAACGACAGCAAAAAAACATTCAGTACTTC. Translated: CATSKRQQKNIQYF.

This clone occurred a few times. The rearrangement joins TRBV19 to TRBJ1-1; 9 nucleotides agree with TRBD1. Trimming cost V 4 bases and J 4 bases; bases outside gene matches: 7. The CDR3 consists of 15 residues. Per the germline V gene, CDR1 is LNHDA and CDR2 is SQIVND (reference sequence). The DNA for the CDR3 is TGTGCCAGTAGTACCTACGGGACAGGGTTCACTGAAGCTTTCTTT. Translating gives CASSTYGTGFTEAFF.

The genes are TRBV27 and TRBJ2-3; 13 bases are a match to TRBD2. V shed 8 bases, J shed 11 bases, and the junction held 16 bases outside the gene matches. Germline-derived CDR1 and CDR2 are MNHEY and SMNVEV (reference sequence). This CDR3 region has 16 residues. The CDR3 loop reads CASSRRRTSGSSGQYF. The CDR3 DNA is TGTGCCAGCTCAAGGCGTAGGACTAGCGGGAGTTCGGGGCAGTATTTT.

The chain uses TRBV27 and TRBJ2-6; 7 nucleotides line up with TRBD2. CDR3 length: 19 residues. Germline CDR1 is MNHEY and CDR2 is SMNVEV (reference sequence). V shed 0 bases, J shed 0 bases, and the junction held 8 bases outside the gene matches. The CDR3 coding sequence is TGTGCCAGCAGTTTATCCCCACTAGCGCTGAGCTCTGGGGCCAACGTCCTGACTTTC. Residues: CASSLSPLALSSGANVLTF.

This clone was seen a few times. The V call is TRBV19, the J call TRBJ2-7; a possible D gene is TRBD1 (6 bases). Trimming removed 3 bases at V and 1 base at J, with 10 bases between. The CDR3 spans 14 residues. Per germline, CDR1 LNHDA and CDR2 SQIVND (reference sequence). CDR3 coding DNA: TGTGCCAGTAGTATTAGGACAGCTTCCTACGAGCAGTACTTC. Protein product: CASSIRTASYEQYF.

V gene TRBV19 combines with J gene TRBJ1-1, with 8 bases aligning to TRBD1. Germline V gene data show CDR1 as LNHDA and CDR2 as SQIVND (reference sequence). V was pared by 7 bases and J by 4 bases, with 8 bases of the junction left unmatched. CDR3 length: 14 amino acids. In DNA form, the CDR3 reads TGTGCCAGTATTTACAGGGGGGCCGGCACTGAAGCTTTCTTT. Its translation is CASIYRGAGTEAFF.

CDR3 loop: CASSEASDRGFGYTF. CDR3 sequence (DNA): TGTGCCAGCAGTGAAGCTAGCGACAGGGGTTTTGGCTACACCTTC. The rearrangement uses TRBV6-1 and TRBJ1-2; TRBD1 agrees at 8 bases. The germline V gene encodes CDR1 MNHNS and CDR2 SASEGT. CDR3 length: 15 amino acids. The V and J ends lost 0 bases and 7 bases, in that order; junction bases with no gene match: 7.

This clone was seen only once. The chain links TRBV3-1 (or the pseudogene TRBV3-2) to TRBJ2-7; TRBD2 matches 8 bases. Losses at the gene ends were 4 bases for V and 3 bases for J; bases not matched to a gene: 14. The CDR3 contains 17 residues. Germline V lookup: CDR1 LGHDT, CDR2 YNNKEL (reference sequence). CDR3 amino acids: CASSLTRGGRGSYEQYF. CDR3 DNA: TGTGCCAGCAGCCTCACCCGCGGGGGGCGCGGGAGCTACGAGCAGTACTTC.

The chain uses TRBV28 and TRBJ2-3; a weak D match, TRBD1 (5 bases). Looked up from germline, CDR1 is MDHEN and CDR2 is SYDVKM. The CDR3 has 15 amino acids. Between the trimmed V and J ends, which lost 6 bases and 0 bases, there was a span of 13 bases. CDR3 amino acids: CASRPTVPSTDTQYF. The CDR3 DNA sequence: TGTGCCAGCAGGCCGACAGTGCCTAGCACAGATACGCAGTATTTT.

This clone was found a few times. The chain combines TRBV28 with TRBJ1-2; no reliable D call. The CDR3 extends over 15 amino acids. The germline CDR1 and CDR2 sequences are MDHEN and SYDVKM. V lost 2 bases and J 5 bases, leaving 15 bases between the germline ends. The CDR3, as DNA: TGTGCCAGCAGTTTAAGTCTAGGATCAAAATATGGCTACACCTTC. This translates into CASSLSLGSKYGYTF.

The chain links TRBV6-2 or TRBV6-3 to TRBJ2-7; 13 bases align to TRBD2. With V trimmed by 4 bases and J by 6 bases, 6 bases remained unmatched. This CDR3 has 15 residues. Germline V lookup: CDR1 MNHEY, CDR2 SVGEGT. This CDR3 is CASSSPTSGRFEQYF. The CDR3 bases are TGTGCCAGCAGTTCCCCGACTAGCGGGAGGTTCGAGCAGTACTTC.

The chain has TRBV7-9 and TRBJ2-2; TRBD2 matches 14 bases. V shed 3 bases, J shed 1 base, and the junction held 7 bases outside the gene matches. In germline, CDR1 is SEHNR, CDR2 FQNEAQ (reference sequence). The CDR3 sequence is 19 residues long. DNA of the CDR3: TGTGCCAGCAGCTTTAGGACTAGCGGGAGGTACAAGAACACCGGGGAGCTGTTTTTT. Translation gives CASSFRTSGRYKNTGELFF.

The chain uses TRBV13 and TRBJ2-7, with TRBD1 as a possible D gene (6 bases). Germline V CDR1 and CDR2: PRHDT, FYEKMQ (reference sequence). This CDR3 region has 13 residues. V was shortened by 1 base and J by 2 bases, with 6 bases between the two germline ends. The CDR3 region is CASSLEGAYEQYF. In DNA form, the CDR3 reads TGTGCCAGCAGCTTAGAGGGGGCCTACGAGCAGTACTTC.

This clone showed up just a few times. CDR3 residues: CAISEGTGHGYTF. The CDR3 DNA reads as TGTGCCATCAGTGAAGGGACAGGACATGGCTACACCTTC. This rearrangement joins TRBV10-3 to TRBJ1-2, with TRBD1 matching 8 bases. Germline V gene data show CDR1 as ENHRY and CDR2 as SYGVKD. V trimming: 3 bases; J trimming: 6 bases; junction bases outside the gene matches: 3. The CDR3 is 13 amino acids.

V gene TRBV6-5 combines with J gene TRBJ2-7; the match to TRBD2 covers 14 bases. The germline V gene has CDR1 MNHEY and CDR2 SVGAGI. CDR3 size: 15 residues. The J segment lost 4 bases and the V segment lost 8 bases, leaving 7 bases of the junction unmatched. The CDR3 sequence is CASLQRLAGGYEQYF. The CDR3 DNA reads TGTGCCAGCCTACAAAGACTAGCGGGAGGGTACGAGCAGTACTTC.

The CDR3 protein is CATSRDEGFASYEQYF. The CDR3 DNA follows: TGTGCCACCAGCAGAGATGAGGGATTTGCGTCCTACGAGCAGTACTTC. This chain uses TRBV15 with TRBJ2-7; tentatively, D is TRBD2 (5 bases). CDR1 and CDR2 (germline): LNHNV, YYDKDF (reference sequence). V was pared by 0 bases and J by 1 base, with 13 bases between. CDR3 size: 16 residues.

Written as DNA, the CDR3 is TGTGCCAGCAGCCCGCCTACAGGAGAGATGGGGAATGAGCAGTTCTTC. Protein product: CASSPPTGEMGNEQFF. The chain is built from TRBV6-6 and TRBJ2-1; D might be TRBD1 (5 bases). Germline CDR1 is MNHNY and CDR2 is SVGAGI (reference sequence). V shed 6 bases and J shed 7 bases, with 22 bases lying between them. The CDR3 sequence is 16 residues long.